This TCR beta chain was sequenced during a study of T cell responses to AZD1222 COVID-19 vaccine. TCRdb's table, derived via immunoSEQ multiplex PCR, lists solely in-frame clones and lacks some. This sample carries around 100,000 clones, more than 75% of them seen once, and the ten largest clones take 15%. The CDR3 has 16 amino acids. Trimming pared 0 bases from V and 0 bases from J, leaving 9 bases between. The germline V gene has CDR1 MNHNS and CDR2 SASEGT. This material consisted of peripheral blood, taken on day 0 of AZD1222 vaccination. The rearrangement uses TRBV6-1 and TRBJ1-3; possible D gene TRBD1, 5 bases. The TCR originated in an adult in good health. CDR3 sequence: CASSEAYRISGNTIYF. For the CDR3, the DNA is TGTGCCAGCAGTGAAGCATACAGGATCTCTGGAAACACCATATATTTT.